The clone carrying this T cell receptor (beta chain) was counted between two and nine times. Its antigen is not known. cDNA libraries for TCR alpha and TCR beta, carrying sample barcodes and UMIs, came from 5'RACE with constant-segment primers. From the 5' RACE reads, TCRdb called clonotypes with MiXCR, one entry per CDR3 protein. The sample carries about 200,000 distinct CDR3 sequences, about 18% recorded once. The J segment lost 1 base and the V segment lost 4 bases, leaving 0 bases of the junction unmatched. The CDR3 covers 15 residues. Looked up from germline, CDR1 is SGHRS and CDR2 is YFSETQ. These data come from a study of T-cell memory formation after mild COVID-19. Study-level results: Pre-infection memory harbored some responding clones, suggesting cross-reactive memory joined. From day 15 to 85, contracting clones were balanced between CD4 and CD8, whereas later expanders leaned toward CD4+.

The J gene is TRBJ2-1, the V gene TRBV5-1, with 12 positions matching TRBD2. The sample was PBMCs or a T cell subset sorted from them (not recorded which). The sequence was obtained from an adult woman who had mild COVID-19 (a few samples of this study predate the infection). Cell type and time point are not known. CDR3 sequence reads: CASSTSGGSYNEQFF. Here the CDR3 DNA reads TGCGCCAGCAGCACTAGCGGGGGGTCCTACAATGAGCAGTTCTTC.